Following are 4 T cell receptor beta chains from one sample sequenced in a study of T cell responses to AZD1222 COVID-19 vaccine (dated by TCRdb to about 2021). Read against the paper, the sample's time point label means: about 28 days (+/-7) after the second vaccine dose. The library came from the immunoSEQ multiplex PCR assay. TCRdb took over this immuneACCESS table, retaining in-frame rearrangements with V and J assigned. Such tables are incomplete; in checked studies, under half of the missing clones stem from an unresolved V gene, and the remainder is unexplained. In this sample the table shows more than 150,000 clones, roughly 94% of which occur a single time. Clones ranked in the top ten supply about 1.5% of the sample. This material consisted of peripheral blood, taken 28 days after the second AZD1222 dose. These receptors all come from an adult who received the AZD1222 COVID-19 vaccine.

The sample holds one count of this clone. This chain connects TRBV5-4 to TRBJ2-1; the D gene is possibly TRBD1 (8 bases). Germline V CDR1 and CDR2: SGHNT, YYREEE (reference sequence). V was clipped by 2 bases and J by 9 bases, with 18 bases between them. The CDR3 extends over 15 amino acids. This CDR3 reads CASSFGTGGGIEQFF. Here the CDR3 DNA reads TGTGCCAGCAGCTTCGGGACAGGCGGGGGCATTGAGCAGTTCTTC.

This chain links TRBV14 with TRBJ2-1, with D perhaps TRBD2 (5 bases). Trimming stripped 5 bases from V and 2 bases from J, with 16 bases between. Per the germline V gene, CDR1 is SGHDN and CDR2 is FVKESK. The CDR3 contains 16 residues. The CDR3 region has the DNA TGTGCCAGCAGCAAAACCCCGGGAATCGCCTACAATGAGCAGTTCTTC. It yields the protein CASSKTPGIAYNEQFF.

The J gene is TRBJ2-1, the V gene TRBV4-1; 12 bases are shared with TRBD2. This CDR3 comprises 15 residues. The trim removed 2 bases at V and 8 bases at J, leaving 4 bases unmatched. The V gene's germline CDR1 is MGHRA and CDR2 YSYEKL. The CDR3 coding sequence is TGCGCCAGCAGCCAACTAGCGGGAGGGCCGCATGAGCAGTTCTTC. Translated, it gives CASSQLAGGPHEQFF.

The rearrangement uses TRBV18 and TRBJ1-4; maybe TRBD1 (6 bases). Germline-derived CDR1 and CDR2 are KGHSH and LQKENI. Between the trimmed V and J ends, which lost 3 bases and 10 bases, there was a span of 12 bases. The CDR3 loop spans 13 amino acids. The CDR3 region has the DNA TGTGCCAGCTCACCGGGACAATCGGGAAAACTGTTTTTT. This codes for CASSPGQSGKLFF.